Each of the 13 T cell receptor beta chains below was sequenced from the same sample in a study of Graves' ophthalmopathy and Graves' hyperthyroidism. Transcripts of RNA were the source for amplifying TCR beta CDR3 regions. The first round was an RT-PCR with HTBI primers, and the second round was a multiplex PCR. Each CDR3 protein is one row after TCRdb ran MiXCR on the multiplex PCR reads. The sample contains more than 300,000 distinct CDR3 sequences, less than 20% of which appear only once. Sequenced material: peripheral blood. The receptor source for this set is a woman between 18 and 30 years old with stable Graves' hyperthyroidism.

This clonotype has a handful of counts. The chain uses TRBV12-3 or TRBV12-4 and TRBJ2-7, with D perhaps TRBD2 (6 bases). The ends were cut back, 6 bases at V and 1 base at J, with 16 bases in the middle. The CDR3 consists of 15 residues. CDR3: CASREEGSGSYEQYF. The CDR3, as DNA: TGTGCCAGCAGGGAGGAGGGGTCCGGGTCCTACGAGCAGTACTTC.

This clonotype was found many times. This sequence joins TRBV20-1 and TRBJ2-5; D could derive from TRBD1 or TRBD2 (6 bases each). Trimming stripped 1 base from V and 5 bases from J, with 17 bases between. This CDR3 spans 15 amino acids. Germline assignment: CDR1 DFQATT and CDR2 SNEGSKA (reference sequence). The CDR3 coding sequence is TGCAGTGCTAGAGCCGGGTATGGGGGGCGGGAGACCCAGTACTTC. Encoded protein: CSARAGYGGRETQYF.

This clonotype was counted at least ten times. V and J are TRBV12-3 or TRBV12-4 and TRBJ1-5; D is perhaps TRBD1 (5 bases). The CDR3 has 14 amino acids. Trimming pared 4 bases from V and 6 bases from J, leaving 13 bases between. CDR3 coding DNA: TGTGCCAGCAGTTCCGTCCGGGGGGGTCAGCCCCAGCATTTT. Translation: CASSSVRGGQPQHF.

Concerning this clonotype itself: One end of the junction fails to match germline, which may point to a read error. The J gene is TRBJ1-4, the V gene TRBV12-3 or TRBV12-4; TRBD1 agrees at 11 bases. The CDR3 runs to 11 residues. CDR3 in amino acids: CASSAGTGGDF. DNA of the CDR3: TGTGCCAGCAGTGCGGGGACAGGGGGAGATTTT.

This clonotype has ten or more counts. For the CDR3, the DNA is TGCGCCAGCAGTTTTCAATACGCGCACGAGCAGTACTTC. It is translated as CASSFQYAHEQYF. The chain joins TRBV5-1 to TRBJ2-7; no firm D call. The CDR3 totals 13 residues. V was cut by 5 bases and J by 5 bases, with 14 bases left in between. CDR1 is SGHRS and CDR2 is YFSETQ in the germline V gene.

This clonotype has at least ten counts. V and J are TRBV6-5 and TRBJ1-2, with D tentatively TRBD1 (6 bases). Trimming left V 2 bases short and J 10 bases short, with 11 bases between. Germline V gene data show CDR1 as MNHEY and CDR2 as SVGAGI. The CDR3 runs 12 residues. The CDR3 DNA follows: TGTGCCAGCAGTTACCCTTGGGGGCTCTACACCTTC. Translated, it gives CASSYPWGLYTF.

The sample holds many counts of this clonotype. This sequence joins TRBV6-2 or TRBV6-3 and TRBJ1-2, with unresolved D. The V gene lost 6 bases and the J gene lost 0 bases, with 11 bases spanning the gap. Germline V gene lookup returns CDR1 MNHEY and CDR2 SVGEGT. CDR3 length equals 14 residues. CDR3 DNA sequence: TGTGCCAGCAGCCCACCCCAGACTAACTATGGCTACACCTTC. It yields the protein CASSPPQTNYGYTF.

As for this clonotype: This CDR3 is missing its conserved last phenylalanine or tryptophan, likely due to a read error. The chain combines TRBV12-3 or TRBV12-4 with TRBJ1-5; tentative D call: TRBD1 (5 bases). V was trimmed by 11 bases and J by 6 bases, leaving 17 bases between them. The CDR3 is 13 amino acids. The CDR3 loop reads CASSYGGIQPQHY. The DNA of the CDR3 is TGTGCCTCCAGCTATGGGGGTATTCAGCCCCAGCATTAT.

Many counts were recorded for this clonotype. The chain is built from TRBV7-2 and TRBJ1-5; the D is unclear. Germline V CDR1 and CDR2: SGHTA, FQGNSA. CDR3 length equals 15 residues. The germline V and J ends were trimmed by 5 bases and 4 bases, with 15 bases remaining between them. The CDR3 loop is CASSSITRFNQPQHF. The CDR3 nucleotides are TGTGCCAGCAGCAGTATTACACGATTTAATCAGCCCCAGCATTTT.

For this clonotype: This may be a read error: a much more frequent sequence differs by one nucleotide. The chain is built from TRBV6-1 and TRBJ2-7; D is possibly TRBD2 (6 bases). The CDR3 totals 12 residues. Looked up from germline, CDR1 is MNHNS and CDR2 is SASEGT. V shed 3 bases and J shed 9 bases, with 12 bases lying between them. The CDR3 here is CASSDSPGVQYF. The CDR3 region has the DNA TGTGCCAGCAGTGATTCGCCGGGGGTGCAGTACTTC.

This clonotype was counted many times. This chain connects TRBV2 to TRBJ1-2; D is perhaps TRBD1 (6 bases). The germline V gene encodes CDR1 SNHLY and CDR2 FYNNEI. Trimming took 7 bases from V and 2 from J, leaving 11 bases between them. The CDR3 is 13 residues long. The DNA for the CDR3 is TGTGCCAGCAACCAGGGGACGAACTATGGCTACACCTTC. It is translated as CASNQGTNYGYTF.

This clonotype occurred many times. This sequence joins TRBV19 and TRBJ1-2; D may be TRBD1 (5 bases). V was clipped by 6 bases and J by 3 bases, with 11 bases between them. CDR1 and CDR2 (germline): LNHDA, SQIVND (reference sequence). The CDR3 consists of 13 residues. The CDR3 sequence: CASSQGLDYGYTF. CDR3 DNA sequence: TGTGCCAGTAGCCAGGGCCTCGACTATGGCTACACCTTC. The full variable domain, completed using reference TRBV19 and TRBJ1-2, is DGGITQSPKYLFRKEGQNVTLSCEQNLNHDAMYWYRQDPGQGLRLIYYSQIVNDFQKGDIAEGYSVSREKKESFPLTVTSAQKNPTAFYLCASSQGLDYGYTFGSGTRLTVV.

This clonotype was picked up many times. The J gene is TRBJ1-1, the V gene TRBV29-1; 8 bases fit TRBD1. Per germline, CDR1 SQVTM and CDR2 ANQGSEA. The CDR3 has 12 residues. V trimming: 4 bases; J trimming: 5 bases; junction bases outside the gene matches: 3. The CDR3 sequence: CSVGTGITEAFF. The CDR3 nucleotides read TGCAGCGTTGGGACAGGGATAACTGAAGCTTTCTTT. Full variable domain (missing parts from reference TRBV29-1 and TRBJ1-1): SAVISQKPSRDICQRGTSLTIQCQVDSQVTMMFWYRQQPGQSLTLIATANQGSEATYESGFVIDKFPISRPNLTFSTLTVSNMSPEDSSIYLCSVGTGITEAFFGQGTRLTVV.